This section outlines one T cell receptor beta chain sequence together with its context. The sample comes from a study of shared clonotypes between healthy human individuals. CD8 cells regarded as naive lacked CD45RO, were positively chosen for CCR7, and omitted terminally differentiated effector memory CD45RA+ cells. Produced via immunoSEQ multiplex PCR; TCRdb's table is partial and in-frame only. The repertoire has about 2.1 million clones, around 93% of them found once; the top ten carry about 1.6%. V lost 4 bases and J lost 9, with 11 bases in between. CDR1 SGDLS and CDR2 YYNGEE come from the germline V gene. The CDR3 is 12 residues long.

The sample comprised naive CD8+ T cells from PBMCs. The chain combines TRBV9 with TRBJ2-1; D is undetermined. The TCR was taken from a young man in good health. Some clones in this sample may be carry-over from other donors' samples. CDR3 in DNA: TGTGCCAGCAGCTGGACCCCGGGTGAGCAGTTCTTC. Protein product: CASSWTPGEQFF.